This passage covers 19 T cell receptor beta chains from one sample sequenced in a study of lymphopenia after photon versus proton radiotherapy (dated by TCRdb to the late 2010s). The receptor library was made with the immunoSEQ multiplex PCR assay. TCRdb took over this immuneACCESS table, retaining in-frame rearrangements with V and J assigned. Such tables are incomplete; in checked studies, under half of the missing clones stem from an unresolved V gene, and the remainder is unexplained. In all, the sample holds fewer than 35,000 clones, and about 88% of those were seen once. Jointly, the top ten make up 6.6% of the sample. The source was peripheral blood, collected from a patient treated with proton-based radiotherapy. The receptors derive from a woman in her 70s with pancreatic cancer. Some clones in this sample may be carry-over from other donors' samples.

This clone was counted a few times. The V and J genes are TRBV19 and TRBJ1-2; D ambiguous. V was clipped by 5 bases and J by 4 bases, with 14 bases between them. Looked up from germline, CDR1 is LNHDA and CDR2 is SQIVND (reference sequence). CDR3 size: 14 residues. CDR3 loop: CASSPTRDPYGYTF. Written as DNA, the CDR3 is TGTGCCAGTAGTCCAACGAGGGATCCCTATGGCTACACCTTC.

The chain employs TRBV2 and TRBJ2-7; perhaps TRBD1 as D (6 bases). The CDR3 covers 16 residues. The germline V and J ends were trimmed by 5 bases and 0 bases, with 17 bases remaining between them. Germline V lookup: CDR1 SNHLY, CDR2 FYNNEI. Here the CDR3 reads CASSLPRGQSSYEQYF. The CDR3 coding sequence is TGTGCCAGCAGTCTCCCCAGGGGCCAAAGCTCCTACGAGCAGTACTTC.

This chain links TRBV10-3 with TRBJ2-3; 13 bases line up with TRBD2. Germline-derived CDR1 and CDR2 are ENHRY and SYGVKD. This CDR3 region has 17 residues. With V trimmed by 0 bases and J by 8 bases, 8 bases remained unmatched. The CDR3 nucleotides are TGTGCCATCAGTGAGTCTAAAGGACTAGCGGGAGTGGGTACGCAGTATTTT. Translation: CAISESKGLAGVGTQYF.

This rearrangement joins TRBV9 to TRBJ2-3; D gene uncertain. This CDR3 is built from 13 residues. V lost 1 base and J 3 bases, leaving 6 bases between the germline ends. Germline V CDR1 and CDR2: SGDLS, YYNGEE. The CDR3 loop is CASSVYETDTQYF. CDR3 coding DNA: TGTGCCAGCAGCGTATACGAGACAGATACGCAGTATTTT.

This chain connects TRBV29-1 to TRBJ2-3, with TRBD2 matching over 11 bases. Germline CDR1 reads SQVTM; CDR2 reads ANQGSEA. Trimming removed 5 bases from V and 4 bases from J; junction bases left unmatched: 8. This CDR3 spans 15 amino acids. CDR3 in DNA: TGCAGCGTTCCTCGACTAGCGGGATTGCCAGATACGCAGTATTTT. This translates into CSVPRLAGLPDTQYF.

The chain links TRBV5-1 to TRBJ2-1; 13 positions match TRBD2. The CDR3 loop spans 19 amino acids. The germline CDR1 and CDR2 sequences are SGHRS and YFSETQ. V lost 5 bases, J lost 3 bases, and 14 bases stayed unmatched. CDR3 sequence (DNA): TGCGCCAGCAGGACGGACAGGGCTACTAGCGGGAGGGACTACAATGAGCAGTTCTTC. Its translation: CASRTDRATSGRDYNEQFF. Looking up the rest from reference TRBV5-1 and TRBJ2-1 gives the full variable domain: KAGVTQTPRYLIKTRGQQVTLSCSPISGHRSVSWYQQTPGQGLQFLFEYFSETQRNKGNFPGRFSGRQFSNSRSEMNVSTLELGDSALYLCASRTDRATSGRDYNEQFFGPGTRLTVL.

The chain carries TRBV7-2 and TRBJ1-1; 7 nucleotides match TRBD1. CDR3 length equals 15 residues. In germline, CDR1 is SGHTA, CDR2 FQGNSA. V shed 1 base, J shed 1 base, and the junction held 3 bases outside the gene matches. Written as DNA, the CDR3 is TGTGCCAGCAGCTTAGACAGGGGACGGAACACTGAAGCTTTCTTT. Translated, it gives CASSLDRGRNTEAFF.

This clone was seen only a few times. The chain joins TRBV5-6 to TRBJ2-7; D is undetermined. CDR3 size: 13 residues. Germline assignment: CDR1 SGHDT and CDR2 YYEEEE. The germline V and J ends were trimmed by 0 bases and 4 bases, with 8 bases remaining between them. The chain's CDR3 is CASSLAADYEQYF. The CDR3 nucleotides read TGTGCCAGCAGCTTGGCGGCGGATTACGAGCAGTACTTC.

As regards this clone: At one end, the junction sequence differs from germline, possibly due to a read error. The chain uses TRBV27 and TRBJ2-1, with TRBD2 matching over 10 bases. The CDR3 spans 14 residues. The V gene's germline CDR1 is MNHEY and CDR2 SMNVEV (reference sequence). This chain's CDR3 is CASSPIPASGSLIF. As DNA, the CDR3 is TGTGCCAGCAGTCCCATCCCGGCTAGCGGGAGCTTGATCTTC.

The chain has TRBV5-1 and TRBJ2-5, with TRBD2 matching 16 bases. CDR3 length: 21 amino acids. Germline CDR1 reads SGHRS; CDR2 reads YFSETQ. V shed 5 bases and J 3 bases; nucleotides not matched to a gene: 19. The CDR3 coding sequence is TGCGCCAGCAGTCGAAGGTACCCTACCGGGACTAGCGGGAGGGCCGAAGAGACCCAGTACTTC. Residues: CASSRRYPTGTSGRAEETQYF.

This clone was observed once. The V gene is TRBV2, the J gene TRBJ1-4, with 9 positions matching TRBD1. Trimming cost V 3 bases and J 11 bases; bases outside gene matches: 10. CDR1 is SNHLY, CDR2 FYNNEI, per germline. The CDR3 extends over 15 amino acids. In nucleotides, the CDR3 is TGTGCCAGCAGTGACGGGACAGGGAGGTATGCGAAACTGTTTTTT. Translated, it gives CASSDGTGRYAKLFF. The complete variable domain, with remaining parts taken from reference TRBV2 and TRBJ1-4, reads EPEVTQTPSHQVTQMGQEVILRCVPISNHLYFYWYRQILGQKVEFLVSFYNNEISEKSEIFDDQFSVERPDGSNFTLKIRSTKLEDSAMYFCASSDGTGRYAKLFFGSGTQLSVL.

Regarding this clone: Germline is not matched at one junction end, which may reflect a read error. The genes are TRBV2 and TRBJ2-7; D ambiguous. The length of the CDR3 is 14 residues. Germline V lookup: CDR1 SNHLY, CDR2 FYNNEI. CDR3 sequence (DNA): TGTGCCAGCAGGGAAGGACGGATCGCCCACGAGCAGTACTTC. Translated, it gives CASREGRIAHEQYF.

The chain joins TRBV5-1 to TRBJ1-2; 8 positions match TRBD1. The length of the CDR3 is 15 residues. Per germline, CDR1 SGHRS and CDR2 YFSETQ. J gave up 2 bases and V 4 bases, and 7 bases lay outside the gene matches. In DNA, the CDR3 is TGCGCCAGCAGCCAAGAGGGACAGGTGAACTATGGCTACACCTTC. This sequence encodes CASSQEGQVNYGYTF.

The chain joins TRBV6-6 to TRBJ2-6; D is perhaps TRBD2 (5 bases). V was cut by 6 bases and J by 4 bases, with 16 bases left in between. Germline CDR1 and CDR2: MNHNY and SVGAGI (reference sequence). The CDR3 is made up of 16 amino acids. CDR3 amino acids: CASREEAHSGANVLTF. CDR3 nucleotide sequence: TGTGCCAGCAGAGAGGAGGCCCATTCAGGGGCCAACGTCCTGACTTTC.

The CDR3 protein is CASSLPGIGDIQYF. The CDR3 DNA reads TGCGCCAGCAGCTTGCCCGGGATTGGGGACATTCAGTACTTC. The chain is built from TRBV5-1 and TRBJ2-4; a possible D gene is TRBD2 (5 bases). This CDR3 is built from 14 residues. The V gene's germline CDR1 is SGHRS and CDR2 YFSETQ. The germline V and J ends were trimmed by 1 base and 8 bases, with 13 bases remaining between them.

The gene calls are TRBV6-1 and TRBJ2-7; D is perhaps TRBD2 (5 bases). Germline CDR1 MNHNS, CDR2 SASEGT. Trimming took off 4 bases at V and 0 bases at J, with 10 bases between the two ends. The CDR3 runs 14 residues. CDR3 DNA: TGTGCCAGCAGTGTAGCGCCGAGCTCCTACGAGCAGTACTTC. It encodes CASSVAPSSYEQYF.

The V call is TRBV4-1, the J call TRBJ2-3; D might be TRBD2 (6 bases). The ends were cut back, 1 base at V and 1 base at J, with 6 bases in the middle. The germline CDR1 and CDR2 sequences are MGHRA and YSYEKL. The CDR3 extends over 14 amino acids. The CDR3 coding sequence is TGCGCCAGCAGCCAAGGACTAGGCACAGATACGCAGTATTTT. It specifies CASSQGLGTDTQYF.

Written as DNA, the CDR3 is TGTGCCAGCAGTCTACCTGGGACGGCTTCCTACGAGCAGTACTTC. Amino acids: CASSLPGTASYEQYF. The chain combines TRBV27 with TRBJ2-7; D assignment may be TRBD1 or TRBD2 (5 bases each). CDR1 and CDR2 (germline): MNHEY, SMNVEV (reference sequence). The CDR3 covers 15 residues. Trimming took 5 bases from V and 1 from J, leaving 15 bases between them.

J is TRBJ2-7 and V is TRBV7-2, with D perhaps TRBD1 or TRBD2 (7 bases each). Germline V CDR1 and CDR2: SGHTA, FQGNSA. This CDR3 is built from 16 residues. The V end lost 2 bases, the J end lost 9 bases, and 23 bases lay between the germline ends. CDR3 in DNA: TGTGCCAGCAGCTTAAAGGGGGCTAGCGGATCAAATGGGCAGTACTTC. This sequence encodes CASSLKGASGSNGQYF.